Presented here are 9 T cell receptor beta chains from one specimen sequenced in a study of blood T cell repertoires in COVID-19. Method: immunoSEQ multiplex PCR; TCRdb's copy keeps in-frame clones and lacks some. The sample lists about 140,000 clones, around 87% occurring once. The sequencing sample was made of peripheral blood. The receptors originated from a human donor in a cohort sampled during active COVID-19.

The chain couples TRBV27 to TRBJ2-3; tentatively, D is TRBD1 (5 bases). V was cut by 7 bases and J by 2 bases, with 16 bases left in between. The CDR3 is 15 residues long. The germline gives CDR1 MNHEY, CDR2 SMNVEV (reference sequence). The CDR3 protein is CASTLFGQFTDTQYF. The CDR3 nucleotides are TGTGCCAGCACCCTCTTTGGACAATTCACAGATACGCAGTATTTT.

The chain is built from TRBV9 and TRBJ1-2; weak D call: TRBD1 (5 bases). Trimming shortened V by 8 bases and J by 7 bases, and 15 bases separated the two germline ends. Germline lookup yields CDR1 SGDLS and CDR2 YYNGEE. The CDR3 loop spans 12 amino acids. The CDR3 is CASRGQVRGYTF. DNA for the CDR3: TGTGCCAGTAGGGGTCAAGTTCGTGGCTACACCTTC. The complete variable domain, with remaining parts taken from reference TRBV9 and TRBJ1-2, reads DSGVTQTPKHLITATGQRVTLRCSPRSGDLSVYWYQQSLDQGLQFLIQYYNGEERAKGNILERFSAQQFPDLHSELNLSSLELGDSALYFCASRGQVRGYTFGSGTRLTVV.

This chain joins TRBV6-1 and TRBJ1-5, with TRBD1 matching over 8 bases. The trim removed 3 bases at V and 6 bases at J, leaving 10 bases unmatched. The CDR3 extends over 16 amino acids. The germline V gene has CDR1 MNHNS and CDR2 SASEGT. CDR3 protein: CASSEQFLTGAQPQHF. The CDR3 nucleotides are TGTGCCAGCAGTGAGCAATTTTTGACAGGGGCTCAGCCCCAGCATTTT.

This chain connects TRBV18 to TRBJ2-3, with 8 bases lining up with TRBD2. The CDR3 consists of 16 residues. Germline trimming cut 0 bases from V and 1 base from J; bases unmatched to any gene: 3. The germline V gene encodes CDR1 KGHSH and CDR2 LQKENI. CDR3 residues: CASSPPSGGGTDTQYF. CDR3 sequence (DNA): TGTGCCAGCTCACCACCGAGCGGGGGAGGCACAGATACGCAGTATTTT. Using reference TRBV18 and TRBJ2-3 for the parts outside the CDR3, the full variable domain is NAGVMQNPRHLVRRRGQEARLRCSPMKGHSHVYWYRQLPEEGLKFMVYLQKENIIDESGMPKERFSAEFPKEGPSILRIQQVVRGDSAAYFCASSPPSGGGTDTQYFGPGTRLTVL.

The chain employs TRBV4-2 and TRBJ2-1; D gene ambiguous. Trimming removed 8 bases at V and 6 bases at J, with 8 bases between. The CDR3 is made up of 11 amino acids. Per germline, CDR1 LGHNA and CDR2 YNFKEQ. CDR3 coding DNA: TGTGCCAGCGTTATCGGCAATGAGCAGTTCTTC. This codes for CASVIGNEQFF.

The chain joins TRBV11-3 to TRBJ2-1; 8 nucleotides align to TRBD1. Germline V lookup: CDR1 SGHNT, CDR2 YENEEA. The CDR3 spans 14 residues. V gave up 3 bases and J gave up 5 bases; unmatched junction bases: 3. The CDR3 protein is CASSFQGANNEQFF. Written as DNA, the CDR3 is TGTGCCAGCAGCTTTCAGGGGGCTAACAATGAGCAGTTCTTC.

The chain couples TRBV7-6 to TRBJ2-1; TRBD2 agrees at 9 bases. CDR3 length: 16 amino acids. Trimming cost V 1 base and J 3 bases; bases outside gene matches: 4. Germline V gives CDR1 SGHVS, CDR2 FNYEAQ. CDR3 nucleotides: TGTGCCAGCAGCTTAGTGGCGGGGGGGGGCTACAATGAGCAGTTCTTC. As protein: CASSLVAGGGYNEQFF.

In its sample, this clone was seen a few times. The chain combines TRBV2 with TRBJ2-7, with TRBD1 as a possible D gene (5 bases). Germline assignment: CDR1 SNHLY and CDR2 FYNNEI. Trimming took off 5 bases at V and 2 bases at J, with 10 bases between the two ends. The CDR3 is made up of 13 amino acids. The chain's CDR3 is CASSYRSTYEQYF. The CDR3 DNA reads as TGTGCCAGCAGTTACAGGAGTACCTACGAGCAGTACTTC.

The chain links TRBV18 to TRBJ2-2; D perhaps matches TRBD2 (6 bases). V lost 0 bases and J lost 7, with 15 bases in between. The CDR3 consists of 16 residues. The germline V gene has CDR1 KGHSH and CDR2 LQKENI. The CDR3 sequence: CASSPPVSSGVGELFF. The DNA of the CDR3 is TGTGCCAGCTCACCACCGGTCTCCTCGGGGGTCGGGGAGCTGTTTTTT.